This T cell receptor beta chain was identified in a study of cytomegalovirus exposure and HLA in healthy donors. Study as a whole: The roughly 120 validation repertoires used the same platform as the 550 to 850 first-cohort repertoires (as reported by a later analysis). Study-wide findings and caveats: In the 130 or so validation repertoires, about 94% of cluster scores exceeded 0, per a later analysis. It was 150 to 200 TCR beta chains that were listed as cytomegalovirus-associated.

As regards this clone: Its target is not known.

The CDR3 contains 18 residues. The V gene end was trimmed by 0 bases and the J gene end by 3 bases; junction bases not matched to a gene: 10. Germline CDR1 and CDR2: MNHEY and SMNVEV (reference sequence). The protocol was immunoSEQ multiplex PCR, while the TCRdb copy is restricted to in-frame clones and leaves out a portion. The table records 200,000 or so clones, over 65% of them present only once. The J gene is TRBJ2-5, the V gene TRBV27; 10 positions match TRBD2. This receptor was obtained from a woman under 30 in good health and CMV-seronegative. Sequencing was carried out using PBMCs. The CDR3 nucleotides are TGTGCCAGCAGTTTATCGCGGGCTAGCGGGAGTAGAAAAGAGACCCAGTACTTC. The encoded protein is CASSLSRASGSRKETQYF.